These 7 T cell receptor beta chains were all obtained from the same sample, sequenced in a study of blood T cell repertoires in COVID-19. The protocol was immunoSEQ multiplex PCR, while the TCRdb copy is restricted to in-frame clones and leaves out a portion. Among 150,000 to 200,000 clones listed, 85% to 90% were seen once. Sample: peripheral blood. The receptors originated from a person aged 65-85 years with COVID-19, enrolled during active disease.

The rearrangement links TRBV4-1 to TRBJ2-7; tentative D call: TRBD2 (5 bases). Germline V gene lookup returns CDR1 MGHRA and CDR2 YSYEKL. The CDR3 consists of 14 residues. V was clipped by 1 base and J by 6 bases, with 13 bases between them. CDR3 in amino acids: CASSQVIAAGEQYF. CDR3 coding DNA: TGCGCCAGCAGCCAAGTGATTGCGGCGGGCGAGCAGTACTTC.

The chain combines TRBV10-3 with TRBJ2-2; 8 bases line up with TRBD1. CDR1 is ENHRY, CDR2 SYGVKD, per germline. The CDR3 contains 15 residues. V was pared by 6 bases and J by 6 bases, with 9 bases of the junction left unmatched. CDR3 residues: CAIRSGAGGAGELFF. The DNA for the CDR3 is TGTGCCATCAGATCAGGGGCAGGGGGCGCCGGGGAGCTGTTTTTT.

The chain combines TRBV29-1 with TRBJ1-2; 7 bases align to TRBD1. Germline-derived CDR1 and CDR2 are SQVTM and ANQGSEA. The CDR3 runs to 14 residues. The trim removed 7 bases at V and 8 bases at J, leaving 16 bases unmatched. The CDR3 sequence: CSAVSPVQGEGYTF. Written as DNA, the CDR3 is TGCAGCGCCGTCTCCCCCGTTCAGGGGGAAGGCTACACCTTC.

This chain joins TRBV12-3 or TRBV12-4 and TRBJ2-1; the D is unclear. The length of the CDR3 is 12 residues. V was shortened by 4 bases and J by 4 bases, with 5 bases between the two germline ends. The CDR3 here is CASSSKYNEQFF. In nucleotides, the CDR3 is TGTGCCAGCAGTTCTAAATACAATGAGCAGTTCTTC.

The gene calls are TRBV19 and TRBJ2-7; 10 bases line up with TRBD1. V lost 4 bases, J lost 2 bases, and 2 bases stayed unmatched. The CDR3 is 14 amino acids. Germline V gene lookup returns CDR1 LNHDA and CDR2 SQIVND (reference sequence). CDR3 region: CASSKGQGPYEQYF. The CDR3 bases are TGTGCCAGTAGTAAGGGACAGGGGCCCTACGAGCAGTACTTC.

The rearrangement joins TRBV3-1 (or the pseudogene TRBV3-2) to TRBJ1-5; TRBD1 matches 7 bases. Germline V lookup: CDR1 LGHDT, CDR2 YNNKEL (reference sequence). V was pared by 0 bases and J by 5 bases, with 13 bases of the junction left unmatched. The CDR3 sequence is 18 residues long. CDR3 nucleotide sequence: TGTGCCAGCAGCCAAGAAAGGTGCTGTACAGGGGTGTATCAGCCCCAGCATTTT. Encoded protein: CASSQERCCTGVYQPQHF.

This chain joins TRBV7-2 and TRBJ1-4; 7 bases are a match to TRBD1. With 5 bases clipped from V and 10 bases from J, the junction kept 13 bases outside the gene matches. Per germline, CDR1 SGHTA and CDR2 FQGNSA. The CDR3 sequence is 15 residues long. CDR3 in amino acids: CASSGHRGLNGKLFF. The CDR3, as DNA: TGTGCCAGCAGCGGCCACAGGGGATTAAACGGAAAACTGTTTTTT.